A selection of T cell receptor beta chains follows, all from one sample in a study of shared clonotypes between healthy human individuals. Here immunoSEQ multiplex PCR was the method, and the copy in TCRdb shows in-frame clones only, minus some. The table records some 2,000,000 clones, over 85% of them present only once. Input material: naive CD4+ T cells sorted from blood. Receptor source: a man aged 18-30 years in good health. CDR3s include the opening cysteine and the closing phenylalanine or tryptophan. Fields, in order: clone size, V gene, J gene, D gene, CDR3 protein, CDR3 DNA. The D gene is left open where the match is weak. The size field is filled for only some rows; it gives once, few, many or a size class.

-	TRBV25-1	TRBJ2-5	TRBD2	CASSGPGLAFQETQYF	TGTGCCAGCAGTGGGCCGGGACTAGCGTTTCAAGAGACCCAGTACTTC
once	TRBV7-9	TRBJ2-1	-	CASSSQGFNEQFF	TGTGCCAGCAGCTCACAGGGATTCAATGAGCAGTTCTTC
-	TRBV18	TRBJ2-1	TRBD2	CASSPYTSGLNEQFF	TGTGCCAGCTCACCATACACTAGCGGCCTCAATGAGCAGTTCTTC
-	TRBV27	TRBJ1-6	-	CASSFRDLGTSPLHF	TGTGCCAGCAGTTTCCGGGACCTCGGAACCTCACCCCTCCACTTT
-	TRBV27	TRBJ1-1	TRBD1	CASSPYRGVMNTEAFF	TGTGCCAGCAGTCCATACAGGGGGGTCATGAACACTGAAGCTTTCTTT
-	TRBV29-1	TRBJ1-5	-	CSVRYEGDNQPQHF	TGCAGCGTACGTTACGAGGGAGACAATCAGCCCCAGCATTTT
-	TRBV9	TRBJ1-1	-	CASSPTGTEAFF	TGTGCCAGCAGCCCAACAGGGACTGAAGCTTTCTTT
-	TRBV2	TRBJ1-1	TRBD1	CASSGDRVGTEAFF	TGTGCCAGCAGTGGGGACAGGGTGGGAACTGAAGCTTTCTTT
-	TRBV9	TRBJ1-1	TRBD1	CASSVGQGIDTEAFF	TGTGCCAGCAGCGTGGGACAGGGAATTGATACTGAAGCTTTCTTT
-	TRBV30	TRBJ2-1	-	CAWSVRGQVVNEQFF	TGTGCCTGGAGTGTACGGGGGCAAGTGGTCAATGAGCAGTTCTTC
-	TRBV2	TRBJ2-2	-	CASTLQNTGELFF	TGTGCCAGCACCTTACAGAACACCGGGGAGCTGTTTTTT
-	TRBV6-5	TRBJ1-6	-	CASSQPPGPRRF	TGTGCCAGCAGCCAACCCCCGGGACCGCGGAGGTTT
-	TRBV4-1	TRBJ1-2	-	CASSQDRQLYGYTF	TGCGCCAGCAGCCAAGATCGGCAGTTGTATGGCTACACCTTC
once	TRBV5-4	TRBJ1-1	-	CASSLPGVTEAFF	TGTGCCAGCAGCTTGCCCGGCGTCACTGAAGCTTTCTTT
-	TRBV19	TRBJ2-1	TRBD2	CASSRTSGYNEQFF	TGTGCCAGTAGCCGGACTAGCGGATACAATGAGCAGTTCTTC
-	TRBV5-1	TRBJ1-6	-	CASSRDQGDNSPLHF	TGCGCCAGCAGCAGGGATCAGGGTGATAATTCACCCCTCCACTTT
-	TRBV6-5	TRBJ2-2	-	CASSYHRNTGELFF	TGTGCCAGCAGTTATCACAGGAACACCGGGGAGCTGTTTTTT
-	TRBV4-3	TRBJ1-2	TRBD1	CASSQEIGQGAQGYTF	TGCGCCAGCAGCCAAGAAATTGGACAGGGGGCTCAAGGCTACACCTTC
-	TRBV28	TRBJ1-1	TRBD1	CASSKTGVITEAFF	TGTGCCAGCAGTAAGACAGGGGTAATCACTGAAGCTTTCTTT
-	TRBV7-2	TRBJ1-2	-	CASSLADGSHYGYTF	TGTGCCAGCAGCTTAGCGGACGGCAGTCACTATGGCTACACCTTC
-	TRBV2	TRBJ2-7	-	CASRQDAYEQYF	TGTGCCAGCAGACAGGACGCCTACGAGCAGTACTTC
few	TRBV19	TRBJ1-2	-	CASSTASIGDYGYTF	TGTGCCAGTAGTACTGCCTCTATCGGAGACTATGGCTACACCTTC
-	TRBV9	TRBJ2-7	TRBD1	CASSSRAGQGPYEQYF	TGTGCCAGCAGCTCAAGGGCGGGACAGGGGCCCTACGAGCAGTACTTC
-	TRBV6-1	TRBJ1-2	-	CASNPGSLYGYTF	TGTGCCAGCAATCCAGGATCACTATATGGCTACACCTTC
-	TRBV6-1	TRBJ2-7	-	CASGRAFFYEQYF	TGTGCCAGCGGAAGGGCTTTCTTCTACGAGCAGTACTTC
-	TRBV6-5	TRBJ1-4	-	CASRKGQGNEKLFF	TGTGCCAGCAGGAAAGGGCAGGGGAATGAAAAACTGTTTTTT
-	TRBV5-1	TRBJ1-6	-	CASSSTGYGGNSPLHF	TGCGCCAGCAGCTCCACCGGATATGGGGGAAATTCACCCCTCCACTTT
-	TRBV14	TRBJ1-2	-	CASSAGGGYGYTF	TGTGCCAGCAGCGCCGGAGGTGGCTATGGCTACACCTTC
-	TRBV5-4	TRBJ2-5	TRBD2	CASSSGLAGGPRETQYF	TGTGCCAGCAGCTCCGGACTAGCGGGAGGGCCGAGGGAGACCCAGTACTTC
-	TRBV9	TRBJ1-6	-	CASSVHASSYNSPLHF	TGTGCCAGCAGCGTTCACGCAAGCTCCTATAATTCACCCCTCCACTTT
-	TRBV19	TRBJ1-4	TRBD1	CASSIDRGTAGRATNEKLFF	TGTGCCAGTAGTATAGACCGCGGGACAGCTGGTAGGGCAACTAATGAAAAACTGTTTTTT
-	TRBV19	TRBJ1-2	-	CASSIELGHNYGYTF	TGTGCCAGTAGTATAGAATTGGGACATAACTATGGCTACACCTTC
few	TRBV18	TRBJ1-2	-	CASSPPGWGADYGYTF	TGTGCCAGCTCACCACCAGGTTGGGGGGCGGACTATGGCTACACCTTC
-	TRBV9	TRBJ2-3	TRBD2	CASSVTSGGTDTQYF	TGTGCCAGCAGCGTAACTAGCGGGGGCACAGATACGCAGTATTTT
-	TRBV5-1	TRBJ1-1	-	CASSLGQGLGDTEAFF	TGCGCCAGCAGCTTGGGGCAGGGGCTGGGGGACACTGAAGCTTTCTTT
-	TRBV7-8	TRBJ1-6	-	CASSARDSPLHF	TGTGCCAGCAGCGCCAGGGATTCACCCCTCCACTTT
-	TRBV20-1	TRBJ2-5	-	CSARAPETQYF	TGCAGTGCTAGGGCCCCCGAGACCCAGTACTTC
-	TRBV10-3	TRBJ2-7	-	CAISDPPGGRFSYEQYF	TGTGCCATCAGTGACCCCCCCGGTGGACGCTTCTCCTACGAGCAGTACTTC
-	TRBV19	TRBJ2-5	-	CASSGGQETQYF	TGTGCCAGTAGTGGGGGTCAAGAGACCCAGTACTTC
-	TRBV10-3	TRBJ2-3	-	CAISVGDTQYF	TGTGCCATCAGCGTGGGGGATACGCAGTATTTT
-	TRBV27	TRBJ1-2	-	CASSHLPRHYGYTF	TGTGCCAGCAGTCACCTACCACGTCACTATGGCTACACCTTC
-	TRBV5-1	TRBJ1-6	-	CASADSGSPLHF	TGCGCCAGCGCTGATTCTGGTTCACCCCTCCACTTT
-	TRBV5-1	TRBJ2-2	-	CASSMRTDAVGELFF	TGCGCCAGCAGCATGCGGACGGATGCGGTCGGGGAGCTGTTTTTT
-	TRBV11-2	TRBJ2-7	TRBD2	CASSPPAGAYEQYF	TGTGCCAGCAGCCCTCCGGCGGGGGCCTACGAGCAGTACTTC
-	TRBV28	TRBJ1-1	-	CASSLYRAPGNTEAFF	TGTGCCAGCAGTTTATACAGGGCGCCAGGGAACACTGAAGCTTTCTTT
-	TRBV2	TRBJ2-3	TRBD2	CASKLAGSTDTQYF	TGTGCCAGCAAGCTAGCGGGGAGCACAGATACGCAGTATTTT
-	TRBV30	TRBJ2-7	TRBD2	CAWVLAGEYEQYF	TGTGCCTGGGTACTAGCGGGAGAATACGAGCAGTACTTC
-	TRBV29-1	TRBJ1-1	TRBD1	CSVHRQGSNTEAFF	TGCAGCGTTCACCGACAGGGATCGAACACTGAAGCTTTCTTT